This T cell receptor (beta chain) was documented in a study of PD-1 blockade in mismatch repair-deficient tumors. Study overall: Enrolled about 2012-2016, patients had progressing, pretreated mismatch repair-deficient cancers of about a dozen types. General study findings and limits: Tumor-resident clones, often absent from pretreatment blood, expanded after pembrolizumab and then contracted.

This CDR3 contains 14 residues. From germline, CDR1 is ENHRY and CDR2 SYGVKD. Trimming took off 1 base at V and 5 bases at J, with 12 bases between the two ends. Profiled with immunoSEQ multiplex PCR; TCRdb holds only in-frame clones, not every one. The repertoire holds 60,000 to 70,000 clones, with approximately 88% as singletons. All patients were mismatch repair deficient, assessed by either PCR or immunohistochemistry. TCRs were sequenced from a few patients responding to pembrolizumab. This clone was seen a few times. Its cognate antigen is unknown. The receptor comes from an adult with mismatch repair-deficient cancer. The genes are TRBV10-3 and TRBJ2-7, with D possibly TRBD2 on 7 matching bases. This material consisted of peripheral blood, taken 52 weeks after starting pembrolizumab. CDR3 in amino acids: CAISEYEGGNEQYF. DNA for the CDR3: TGTGCCATCAGTGAGTACGAGGGGGGGAACGAGCAGTACTTC.